Presented here are 29 T cell receptor beta chains from one specimen sequenced in a study of T cell responses to AZD1222 COVID-19 vaccine. Data came from immunoSEQ multiplex PCR; TCRdb stores just in-frame clones and leaves some out. The data show roughly 140,000 clones, more than 70% seen once. Sequencing used peripheral blood, obtained on day 0 of MenACWY control vaccination. The receptors here all came from an adult in good health.

This clone has only a few counts. The chain joins TRBV5-4 to TRBJ2-2, with 7 bases that match TRBD2. Germline trimming cut 4 bases from V and 6 bases from J; bases unmatched to any gene: 12. The germline gives CDR1 SGHNT, CDR2 YYREEE (reference sequence). There are 16 residues in the CDR3. The CDR3 sequence is CASSHPPGRAAGELFF. For the CDR3, the DNA is TGTGCCAGCAGCCATCCCCCTGGGAGGGCCGCCGGGGAGCTGTTTTTT.

The rearrangement uses TRBV5-4 and TRBJ2-1; 8 bases align to TRBD1. The V gene end was trimmed by 3 bases and the J gene end by 6 bases; junction bases not matched to a gene: 8. Germline CDR1 SGHNT, CDR2 YYREEE (reference sequence). The CDR3 spans 15 residues. For the CDR3, the DNA is TGTGCCAGCAGCTCTCTAGGACAGGGACGCAATGAGCAGTTCTTC. It translates to CASSSLGQGRNEQFF.

The J gene is TRBJ2-1, the V gene TRBV5-4; TRBD2 aligns across 12 bases. The trim removed 4 bases at V and 4 bases at J, leaving 3 bases unmatched. Germline CDR1 SGHNT, CDR2 YYREEE (reference sequence). The length of the CDR3 is 15 residues. CDR3 sequence reads: CASSPSGGGYNEQFF. The CDR3 DNA is TGTGCCAGCAGCCCTAGCGGGGGGGGATACAATGAGCAGTTCTTC.

This clone was picked up one time. The chain employs TRBV27 and TRBJ2-7, with 8 bases lining up with TRBD2. CDR1 is MNHEY, CDR2 SMNVEV, per germline (reference sequence). V shed 6 bases and J 3 bases; nucleotides not matched to a gene: 10. There are 15 residues in the CDR3. Here the CDR3 DNA reads TGTGCCAGCAGACCTACTTTAGCGGGGTTCTACGAGCAGTACTTC. Protein: CASRPTLAGFYEQYF.

In the case of this clone: At the DNA level, this CDR3 is encoded by other sequences in the same sample as well. The J gene is TRBJ2-5, the V gene TRBV12-3 or TRBV12-4; no clear D. Trimming cost V 3 bases and J 4 bases, with 3 bases left between them. The CDR3 runs to 11 residues. CDR3 protein: CASSFRETQYF. The CDR3 DNA reads as TGTGCCAGCAGTTTTAGAGAGACCCAGTACTTC.

This chain joins TRBV6-4 and TRBJ2-3; 10 bases line up with TRBD2. The CDR3 totals 14 residues. CDR1 is MRHNA and CDR2 is SNTAGT in the germline V gene. After removal of 6 bases from V and 3 bases from J, the junction contained 3 bases not matched to a gene. CDR3 amino acids: CASSTSGMTDTQYF. CDR3 bases: TGTGCCAGCAGCACTAGCGGGATGACAGATACGCAGTATTTT.

The V gene is TRBV11-3, the J gene TRBJ2-2; possible D gene TRBD1, 5 bases. The length of the CDR3 is 17 residues. CDR1 SGHNT and CDR2 YENEEA come from the germline V gene. Trimming cost V 1 base and J 0 bases, with 12 bases left between them. DNA of the CDR3: TGTGCCAGCAGCTTAGGCTCGGGCAGGGCGAACACCGGGGAGCTGTTTTTT. It is translated as CASSLGSGRANTGELFF.

The genes are TRBV7-9 and TRBJ2-6; D is unresolved. The V gene's germline CDR1 is SEHNR and CDR2 FQNEAQ (reference sequence). The CDR3 has 14 amino acids. Trimming removed 4 bases from V and 3 bases from J, with 7 bases in between. The CDR3 DNA is TGTGCCAGCAGCTCACCCGGTGGGGCCAACGTCCTGACTTTC. It translates to CASSSPGGANVLTF.

This clone appeared a few times. V and J are TRBV5-5 and TRBJ1-3, with D possibly being TRBD1 (5 bases). The CDR3 is made up of 17 amino acids. Germline V gene data show CDR1 as SGHKS and CDR2 as YYEKEE (reference sequence). Trimming shortened V by 4 bases and J by 2 bases, and 19 bases separated the two germline ends. CDR3 in DNA: TGTGCCAGCAGCGAGCAAACCGGGGCGATCGCTGGAAACACCATATATTTT. Protein product: CASSEQTGAIAGNTIYF.

This clone counts as medium-sized. This chain uses TRBV6-4 with TRBJ1-2, with TRBD1 as a possible D gene (6 bases). Trimming removed 0 bases from V and 6 bases from J, with 11 bases in between. Looked up from germline, CDR1 is MRHNA and CDR2 is SNTAGT. The CDR3 is 14 residues long. The CDR3 sequence is CASSDSGAHDGYTF. CDR3 nucleotide sequence: TGTGCCAGCAGTGACTCGGGGGCCCATGATGGCTACACCTTC.

This clone appeared once. V and J are TRBV6-2 or TRBV6-3 and TRBJ2-3, with D possibly TRBD1 on 6 matching bases. Trimming shortened V by 6 bases and J by 2 bases, and 18 bases separated the two germline ends. CDR3 length: 16 amino acids. The germline CDR1 and CDR2 sequences are MNHEY and SVGEGT. CDR3 sequence (DNA): TGTGCCAGCAGCCACAGGGACGAGGTAGTCACAGATACGCAGTATTTT. This translates into CASSHRDEVVTDTQYF.

V is TRBV19 and J is TRBJ1-2; D is perhaps TRBD1 (6 bases). Germline assignment: CDR1 LNHDA and CDR2 SQIVND (reference sequence). This CDR3 has 15 amino acids. V was clipped by 4 bases and J by 0 bases, with 12 bases between them. CDR3 region: CASSKGDGANYGYTF. The CDR3 DNA follows: TGTGCCAGTAGTAAGGGGGACGGCGCTAACTATGGCTACACCTTC. The whole variable domain, filled in from reference TRBV19 and TRBJ1-2, reads DGGITQSPKYLFRKEGQNVTLSCEQNLNHDAMYWYRQDPGQGLRLIYYSQIVNDFQKGDIAEGYSVSREKKESFPLTVTSAQKNPTAFYLCASSKGDGANYGYTFGSGTRLTVV.

The CDR3 DNA reads TGTGCCAGCAGCCCCCCCCGGCTCCTTTCCTACGAGCAGTACTTC. Its translation is CASSPPRLLSYEQYF. J is TRBJ2-7 and V is TRBV21-1. TRBV21-1 is described as a pseudogene. The CDR3 has 15 amino acids.

This clone has a single count. This chain uses TRBV3-1 (or the pseudogene TRBV3-2) with TRBJ1-1; D is unclear. Germline assignment: CDR1 LGHDT and CDR2 YNNKEL (reference sequence). The CDR3 extends over 12 amino acids. Between the trimmed V and J ends, which lost 4 bases and 3 bases, there was a span of 6 bases. As DNA, the CDR3 is TGTGCCAGCAGCCGTCTGGACACTGAAGCTTTCTTT. The encoded protein is CASSRLDTEAFF.

The rearrangement uses TRBV15 and TRBJ2-7, with 9 positions matching TRBD2. Looked up from germline, CDR1 is LNHNV and CDR2 is YYDKDF (reference sequence). The length of the CDR3 is 17 residues. The V segment lost 0 bases and the J segment 1 base; nucleotides outside the gene matches: 7. The CDR3 sequence is CATSRDRGSGSSYEQYF. The CDR3 nucleotides are TGTGCCACCAGCAGAGATCGGGGTAGCGGGAGTTCCTACGAGCAGTACTTC. Based on the CDR3 plus reference TRBV15 and TRBJ2-7, the full variable domain is DAMVIQNPRYQVTQFGKPVTLSCSQTLNHNVMYWYQQKSSQAPKLLFHYYDKDFNNEADTPDNFQSRRPNTSFCFLDIRSPGLGDTAMYLCATSRDRGSGSSYEQYFGPGTRLTVT.

The rearrangement joins TRBV6-6 to TRBJ1-3; D not resolved. Trimming stripped 4 bases from V and 0 bases from J, with 13 bases between. Per germline, CDR1 MNHNY and CDR2 SVGAGI (reference sequence). This CDR3 comprises 16 residues. The CDR3 DNA sequence: TGTGCCAGCAGTTTTTTCCAAGAAGGCTCTGGAAACACCATATATTTT. Translating it yields CASSFFQEGSGNTIYF.

In this sample, this clone turned up once. This chain joins TRBV29-1 and TRBJ2-1, with 7 bases lining up with TRBD2. J gave up 6 bases and V 7 bases, and 18 bases lay outside the gene matches. This CDR3 contains 16 residues. In germline, CDR1 is SQVTM, CDR2 ANQGSEA. The CDR3 loop is CSAPTGGSGSGNEQFF. The CDR3 region has the DNA TGCAGCGCCCCGACTGGCGGGAGTGGGTCCGGCAATGAGCAGTTCTTC.

The chain uses TRBV11-3 and TRBJ1-4; unclear D gene. Trimming stripped 0 bases from V and 6 bases from J, with 5 bases between. This CDR3 contains 13 residues. CDR1 and CDR2 from the germline V gene are SGHNT and YENEEA. CDR3 region: CASSLDFHEKLFF. CDR3 bases: TGTGCCAGCAGCTTAGATTTCCATGAAAAACTGTTTTTT.

V gene TRBV7-9 combines with J gene TRBJ1-5, with D perhaps matching TRBD1 (5 bases). V was cut by 5 bases and J by 2 bases, with 10 bases left in between. Germline loops: CDR1 SEHNR, CDR2 FQNEAQ (reference sequence). This CDR3 is built from 14 residues. The CDR3, as DNA: TGTGCCAGCAGCCCAGGGTACGGCAATCAGCCCCAGCATTTT. Translated, it gives CASSPGYGNQPQHF. Full variable domain (outside the CDR3, taken from reference TRBV7-9 and TRBJ1-5): DTGVSQNPRHKITKRGQNVTFRCDPISEHNRLYWYRQTLGQGPEFLTYFQNEAQLEKSRLLSDRFSAERPKGSFSTLEIQRTEQGDSAMYLCASSPGYGNQPQHFGDGTRLSIL.

This chain connects TRBV20-1 to TRBJ1-1, with a possible D match to TRBD1 (5 bases). The V end was cut by 5 bases, the J end by 5 bases, with 15 bases between. The CDR3 totals 13 residues. Germline loops: CDR1 DFQATT, CDR2 SNEGSKA (reference sequence). The chain's CDR3 is CSACGTVGTEAFF. The DNA for the CDR3 is TGCAGTGCTTGTGGGACGGTGGGGACTGAAGCTTTCTTT.

The chain couples TRBV7-2 to TRBJ2-5, with D hard to call. The length of the CDR3 is 13 residues. Germline-derived CDR1 and CDR2 are SGHTA and FQGNSA. Trimming took off 0 bases at V and 1 base at J, with 3 bases between the two ends. DNA of the CDR3: TGTGCCAGCAGCTTAGCTGTCCAAGAGACCCAGTACTTC. As protein: CASSLAVQETQYF.

Here the CDR3 reads CASSTGTETYEQYF. In nucleotides, the CDR3 is TGTGCCAGCAGCACAGGGACAGAAACCTACGAGCAGTACTTC. The V gene is TRBV6-5, the J gene TRBJ2-7; 7 bases match TRBD1. Trimming cost V 6 bases and J 2 bases; bases outside gene matches: 7. Germline V gene data show CDR1 as MNHEY and CDR2 as SVGAGI. This CDR3 is built from 14 residues.

V and J are TRBV24-1 and TRBJ2-7; TRBD2 aligns across 9 bases. This CDR3 spans 20 amino acids. Germline values: CDR1 KGHDR, CDR2 SFDVKD. The V gene end was trimmed by 5 bases and the J gene end by 0 bases; junction bases not matched to a gene: 19. The CDR3 nucleotides are TGTGCCACCAGTGCTCCGACGGCCCGAGCGGGGGGCACTCGCTCCTACGAGCAGTACTTC. Its translation: CATSAPTARAGGTRSYEQYF.

The rearrangement joins TRBV19 to TRBJ1-3; D is uncertain. V gave up 6 bases and J gave up 0 bases, with 12 bases separating them. The CDR3 runs to 15 residues. Germline CDR1 LNHDA, CDR2 SQIVND (reference sequence). CDR3 loop: CASSVALRSGNTIYF. Here the CDR3 DNA reads TGTGCCAGTAGCGTTGCATTGCGCTCTGGAAACACCATATATTTT.

To note about this clone: This CDR3 is also generated by other DNA sequences in the sample. J is TRBJ2-3 and V is TRBV6-5; no clear D gene. The CDR3 has 15 residues. Germline assignment: CDR1 MNHEY and CDR2 SVGAGI. Trimming removed 5 bases at V and 0 bases at J, with 12 bases between. CDR3 DNA sequence: TGTGCCAGCAGTCCCGCGGAAACTAGCACAGATACGCAGTATTTT. It specifies CASSPAETSTDTQYF.

This chain uses TRBV24-1 with TRBJ2-2; no definite D call. V was shortened by 5 bases and J by 3 bases, with 12 bases between the two germline ends. CDR3 size: 15 residues. The V gene's germline CDR1 is KGHDR and CDR2 SFDVKD. The CDR3 sequence is CATSAVARDTGELFF. The CDR3 bases are TGTGCCACCAGTGCAGTAGCCCGGGACACCGGGGAGCTGTTTTTT.

The chain couples TRBV4-2 to TRBJ1-2; D remains ambiguous. Germline CDR1 is LGHNA and CDR2 is YNFKEQ. Deletions cut 0 bases from V and 2 bases from J, with 10 bases between. The CDR3 runs 15 residues. The CDR3 DNA reads TGTGCCAGCAGCCAAGATAATCGGTGGAACTATGGCTACACCTTC. It translates to CASSQDNRWNYGYTF.

The genes are TRBV7-2 and TRBJ1-5, with D unresolved. The CDR3 extends over 14 amino acids. Germline values: CDR1 SGHTA, CDR2 FQGNSA. V dropped 3 bases and J dropped 0 bases, with 6 bases sitting between them. In nucleotides, the CDR3 is TGTGCCAGCAGCTTCTCCGATAGCAATCAGCCCCAGCATTTT. This sequence encodes CASSFSDSNQPQHF.

The chain joins TRBV28 to TRBJ1-2; TRBD1 matches at 7 bases. Germline values: CDR1 MDHEN, CDR2 SYDVKM. The CDR3 is 15 residues long. After removal of 3 bases from V and 0 bases from J, the junction contained 4 bases not matched to a gene. CDR3 in amino acids: CASSLGGTANYGYTF. CDR3 in DNA: TGTGCCAGCAGTTTGGGGGGGACAGCTAACTATGGCTACACCTTC.